This T cell receptor beta chain was recorded in a study of CD8 T cells in Susac syndrome. Trimming took off 5 bases at V and 9 bases at J, with 14 bases between the two ends. The CDR3 extends over 13 amino acids. An amount of RNA that ranged from about 0.45 to 1 ug was reverse transcribed with random hexamers. From the immunoSEQ multiplex PCR reads, TCRdb called clonotypes with MiXCR, one entry per CDR3 protein. Of 180,000 or so distinct CDR3 sequences listed, approximately 96% are singletons. The clonotype comes from a human donor with multiple sclerosis. This chain links TRBV12-3 or TRBV12-4 with TRBJ2-1; D is possibly TRBD2 (6 bases). Sequenced input: CD4+ T cells from PBMCs. This CDR3 is CASSALGGGEQFF. As DNA, the CDR3 is TGTGCCAGCAGTGCGCTGGGAGGAGGTGAGCAGTTCTTC.